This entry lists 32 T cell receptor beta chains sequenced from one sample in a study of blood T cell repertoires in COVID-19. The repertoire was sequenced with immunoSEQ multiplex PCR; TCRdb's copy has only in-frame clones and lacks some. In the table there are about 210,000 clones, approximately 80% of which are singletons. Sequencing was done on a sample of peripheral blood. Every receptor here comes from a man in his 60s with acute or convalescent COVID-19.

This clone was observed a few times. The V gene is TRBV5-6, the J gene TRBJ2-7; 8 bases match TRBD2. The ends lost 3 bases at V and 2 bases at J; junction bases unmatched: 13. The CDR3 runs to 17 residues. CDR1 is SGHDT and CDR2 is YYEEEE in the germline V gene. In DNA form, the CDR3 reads TGTGCCAGCAGCTGGGGGCCCAAGCGGGAGAGAACCTACGAGCAGTACTTC. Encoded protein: CASSWGPKRERTYEQYF.

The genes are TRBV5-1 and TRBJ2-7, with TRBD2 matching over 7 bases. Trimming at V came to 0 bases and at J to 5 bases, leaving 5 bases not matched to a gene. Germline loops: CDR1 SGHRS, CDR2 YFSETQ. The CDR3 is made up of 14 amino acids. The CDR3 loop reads CASSLARGVDEQYF. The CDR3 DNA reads TGCGCCAGCAGCTTGGCCCGGGGGGTTGACGAGCAGTACTTC.

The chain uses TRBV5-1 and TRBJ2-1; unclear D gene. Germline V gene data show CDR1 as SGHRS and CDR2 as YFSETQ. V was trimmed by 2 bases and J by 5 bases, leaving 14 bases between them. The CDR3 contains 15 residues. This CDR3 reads CASSLSLQADNEQFF. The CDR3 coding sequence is TGCGCCAGCAGCTTATCCCTCCAAGCCGACAATGAGCAGTTCTTC.

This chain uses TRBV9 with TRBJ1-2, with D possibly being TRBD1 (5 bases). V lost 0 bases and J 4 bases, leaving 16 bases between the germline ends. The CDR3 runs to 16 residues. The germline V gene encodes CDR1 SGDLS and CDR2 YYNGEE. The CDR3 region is CASSVGESGDIYGYTF. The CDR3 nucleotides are TGTGCCAGCAGCGTAGGGGAGTCGGGGGATATCTATGGCTACACCTTC.

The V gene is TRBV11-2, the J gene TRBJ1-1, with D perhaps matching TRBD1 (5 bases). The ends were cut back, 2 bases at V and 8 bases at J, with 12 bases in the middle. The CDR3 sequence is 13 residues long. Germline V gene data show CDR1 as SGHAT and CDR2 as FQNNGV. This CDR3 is CASSLSRQIEAFF. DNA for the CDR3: TGTGCCAGCAGCTTATCCCGACAGATCGAAGCTTTCTTT.

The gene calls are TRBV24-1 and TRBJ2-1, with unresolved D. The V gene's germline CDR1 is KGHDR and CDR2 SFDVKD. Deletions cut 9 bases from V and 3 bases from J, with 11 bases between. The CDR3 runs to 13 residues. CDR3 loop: CATAGQVYNEQFF. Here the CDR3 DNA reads TGTGCCACCGCTGGGCAGGTCTACAATGAGCAGTTCTTC.

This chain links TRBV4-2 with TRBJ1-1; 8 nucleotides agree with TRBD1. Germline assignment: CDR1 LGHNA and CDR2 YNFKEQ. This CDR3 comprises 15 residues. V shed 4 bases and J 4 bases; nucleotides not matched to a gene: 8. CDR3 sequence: CASSPDRAGGTEAFF. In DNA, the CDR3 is TGTGCCAGCAGCCCGGACAGGGCCGGGGGCACTGAAGCTTTCTTT.

The CDR3 is CSASEGTVETGELFF. The CDR3 bases are TGCAGTGCTAGTGAGGGGACTGTAGAGACCGGGGAGCTGTTTTTT. The V gene is TRBV20-1, the J gene TRBJ2-2; TRBD2 is a possible D gene (6 bases). V gave up 3 bases and J gave up 5 bases, with 16 bases separating them. CDR1 and CDR2 from the germline V gene are DFQATT and SNEGSKA (reference sequence). The CDR3 has 15 amino acids.

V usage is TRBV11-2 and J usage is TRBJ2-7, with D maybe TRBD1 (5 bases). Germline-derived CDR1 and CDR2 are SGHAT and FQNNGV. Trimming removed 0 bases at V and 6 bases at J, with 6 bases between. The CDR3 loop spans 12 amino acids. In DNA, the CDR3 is TGTGCCAGCAGCTTAGACAGGGTCGAGCAGTACTTC. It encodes CASSLDRVEQYF.

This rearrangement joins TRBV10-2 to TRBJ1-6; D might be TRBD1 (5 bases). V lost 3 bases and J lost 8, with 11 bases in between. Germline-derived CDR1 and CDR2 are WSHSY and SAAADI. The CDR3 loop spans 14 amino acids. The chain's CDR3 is CASSDGGGYSPLHF. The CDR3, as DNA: TGCGCCAGCAGTGACGGGGGTGGTTATTCACCCCTCCACTTT.

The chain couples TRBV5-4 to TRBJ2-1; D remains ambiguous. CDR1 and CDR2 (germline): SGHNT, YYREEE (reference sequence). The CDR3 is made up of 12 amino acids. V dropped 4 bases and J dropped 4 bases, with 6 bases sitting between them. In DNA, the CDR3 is TGTGCCAGCAGCACCGGTTACAATGAGCAGTTCTTC. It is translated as CASSTGYNEQFF.

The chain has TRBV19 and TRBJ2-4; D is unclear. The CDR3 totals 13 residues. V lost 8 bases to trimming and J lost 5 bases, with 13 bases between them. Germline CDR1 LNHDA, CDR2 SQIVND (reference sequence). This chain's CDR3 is CASALLDQNIQYF. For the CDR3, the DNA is TGTGCCAGTGCCCTCTTAGATCAAAACATTCAGTACTTC.

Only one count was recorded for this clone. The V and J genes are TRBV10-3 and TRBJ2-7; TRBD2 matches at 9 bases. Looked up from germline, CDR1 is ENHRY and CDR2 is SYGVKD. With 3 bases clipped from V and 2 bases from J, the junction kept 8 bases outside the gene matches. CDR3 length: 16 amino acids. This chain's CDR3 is CAISDSPGTSPYEQYF. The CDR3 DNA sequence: TGTGCCATCAGTGACTCACCCGGGACTAGCCCCTACGAGCAGTACTTC.

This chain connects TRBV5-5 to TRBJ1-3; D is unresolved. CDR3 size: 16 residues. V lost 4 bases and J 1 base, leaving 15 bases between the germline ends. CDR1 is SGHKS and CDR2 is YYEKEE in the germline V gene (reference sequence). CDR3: CASSLGGGLSGNTIYF. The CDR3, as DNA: TGTGCCAGCAGCCTTGGAGGAGGGTTGTCTGGAAACACCATATATTTT.

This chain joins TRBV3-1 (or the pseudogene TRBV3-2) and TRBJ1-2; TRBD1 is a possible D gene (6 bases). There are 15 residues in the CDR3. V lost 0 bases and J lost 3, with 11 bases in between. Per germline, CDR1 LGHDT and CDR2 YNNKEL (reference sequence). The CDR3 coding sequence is TGTGCCAGCAGCCAAGATAGCCAGGGGCACTATGGCTACACCTTC. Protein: CASSQDSQGHYGYTF.

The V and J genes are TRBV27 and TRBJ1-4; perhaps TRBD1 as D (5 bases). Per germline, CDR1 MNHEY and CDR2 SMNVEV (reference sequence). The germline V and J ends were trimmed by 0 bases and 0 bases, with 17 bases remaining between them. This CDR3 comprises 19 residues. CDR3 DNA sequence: TGTGCCAGCAGTTTATCCCCGGTTGGCAGGGTGACAACTAATGAAAAACTGTTTTTT. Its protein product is CASSLSPVGRVTTNEKLFF.

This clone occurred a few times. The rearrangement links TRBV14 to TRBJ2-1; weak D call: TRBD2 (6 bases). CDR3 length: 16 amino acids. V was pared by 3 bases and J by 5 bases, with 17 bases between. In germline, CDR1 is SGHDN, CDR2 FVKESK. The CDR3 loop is CASSHRSGLRNNEQFF. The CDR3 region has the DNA TGTGCCAGCAGCCACCGTAGCGGATTGAGGAACAATGAGCAGTTCTTC.

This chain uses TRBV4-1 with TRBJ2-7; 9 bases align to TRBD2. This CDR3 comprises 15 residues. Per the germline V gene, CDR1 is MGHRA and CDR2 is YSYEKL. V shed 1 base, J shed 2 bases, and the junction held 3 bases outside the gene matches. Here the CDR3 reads CASSQAASGTYEQYF. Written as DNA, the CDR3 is TGCGCCAGCAGCCAAGCGGCTAGCGGGACCTACGAGCAGTACTTC.

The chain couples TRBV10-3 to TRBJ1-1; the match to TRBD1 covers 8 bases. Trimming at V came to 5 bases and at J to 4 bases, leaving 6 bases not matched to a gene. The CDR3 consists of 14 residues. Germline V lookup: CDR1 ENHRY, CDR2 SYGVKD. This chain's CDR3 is CAISQGALGTEAFF. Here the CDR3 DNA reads TGTGCCATCAGTCAGGGGGCGCTGGGCACTGAAGCTTTCTTT.

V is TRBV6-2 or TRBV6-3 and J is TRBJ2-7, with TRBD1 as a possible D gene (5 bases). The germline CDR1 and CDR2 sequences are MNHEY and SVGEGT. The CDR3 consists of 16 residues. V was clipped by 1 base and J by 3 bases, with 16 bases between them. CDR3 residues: CASSYWFLGDSYEQYF. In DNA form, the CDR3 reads TGTGCCAGCAGTTACTGGTTTCTTGGCGACAGCTACGAGCAGTACTTC.

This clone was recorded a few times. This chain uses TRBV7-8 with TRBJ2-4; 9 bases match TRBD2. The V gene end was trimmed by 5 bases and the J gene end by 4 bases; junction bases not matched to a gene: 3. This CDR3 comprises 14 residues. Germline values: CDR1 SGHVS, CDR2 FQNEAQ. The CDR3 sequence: CASSPSGGKNIQYF. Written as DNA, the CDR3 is TGTGCCAGCAGCCCAAGCGGGGGGAAAAACATTCAGTACTTC.

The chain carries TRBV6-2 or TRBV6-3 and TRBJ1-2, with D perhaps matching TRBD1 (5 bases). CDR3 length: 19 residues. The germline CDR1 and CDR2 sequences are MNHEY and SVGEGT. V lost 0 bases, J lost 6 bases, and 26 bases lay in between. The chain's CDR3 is CASSYSKWVSQVKRDGYTF. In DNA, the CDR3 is TGTGCCAGCAGTTACTCGAAGTGGGTATCACAGGTTAAGCGAGATGGCTACACCTTC.

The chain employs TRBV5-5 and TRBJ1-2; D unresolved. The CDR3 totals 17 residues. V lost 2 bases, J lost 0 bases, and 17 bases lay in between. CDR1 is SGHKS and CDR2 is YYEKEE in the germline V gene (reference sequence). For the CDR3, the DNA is TGTGCCAGCAGCTTTCTCCCCGTGGACTCAGCTAACTATGGCTACACCTTC. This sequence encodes CASSFLPVDSANYGYTF.

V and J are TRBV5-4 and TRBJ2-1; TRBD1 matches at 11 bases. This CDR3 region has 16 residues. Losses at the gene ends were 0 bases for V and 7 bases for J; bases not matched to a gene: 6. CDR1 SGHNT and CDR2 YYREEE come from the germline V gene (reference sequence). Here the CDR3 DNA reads TGTGCCAGCAGCTTGGTTCCGGGACAGGGGGAGAATGAGCAGTTCTTC. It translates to CASSLVPGQGENEQFF. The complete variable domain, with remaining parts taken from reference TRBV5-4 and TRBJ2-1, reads ETGVTQSPTHLIKTRGQQVTLRCSSQSGHNTVSWYQQALGQGPQFIFQYYREEENGRGNFPPRFSGLQFPNYSSELNVNALELDDSALYLCASSLVPGQGENEQFFGPGTRLTVL.

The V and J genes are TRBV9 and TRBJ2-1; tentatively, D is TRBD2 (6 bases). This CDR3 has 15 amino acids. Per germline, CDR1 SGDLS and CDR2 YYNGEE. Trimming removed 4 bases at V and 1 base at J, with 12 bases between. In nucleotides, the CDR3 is TGTGCCAGCAGCCCCCGAGCGGGTTCCTACAATGAGCAGTTCTTC. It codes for CASSPRAGSYNEQFF.

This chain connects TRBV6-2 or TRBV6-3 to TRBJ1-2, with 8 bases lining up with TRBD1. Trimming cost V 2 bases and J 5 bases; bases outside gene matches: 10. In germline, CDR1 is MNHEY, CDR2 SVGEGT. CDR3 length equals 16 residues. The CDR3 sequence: CASSYPSGTGAYGYTF. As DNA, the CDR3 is TGTGCCAGCAGTTACCCCAGCGGGACAGGCGCGTATGGCTACACCTTC.

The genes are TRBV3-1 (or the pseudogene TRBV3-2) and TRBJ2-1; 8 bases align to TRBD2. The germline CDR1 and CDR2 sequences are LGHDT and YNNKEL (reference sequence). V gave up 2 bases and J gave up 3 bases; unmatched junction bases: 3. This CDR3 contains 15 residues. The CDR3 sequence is CASSQSGSHYNEQFF. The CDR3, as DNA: TGTGCCAGCAGCCAAAGCGGGAGTCACTACAATGAGCAGTTCTTC.

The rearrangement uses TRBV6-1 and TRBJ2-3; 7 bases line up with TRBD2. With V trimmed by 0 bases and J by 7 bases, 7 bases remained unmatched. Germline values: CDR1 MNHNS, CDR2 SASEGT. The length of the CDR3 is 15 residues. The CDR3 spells CASSEAGGLTNTQYF. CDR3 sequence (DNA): TGTGCCAGCAGTGAAGCGGGAGGGCTGACAAATACGCAGTATTTT.

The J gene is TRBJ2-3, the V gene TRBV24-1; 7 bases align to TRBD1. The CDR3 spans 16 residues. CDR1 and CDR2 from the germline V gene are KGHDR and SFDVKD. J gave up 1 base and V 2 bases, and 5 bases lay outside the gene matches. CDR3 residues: CATSDSRDRRTDTQYF. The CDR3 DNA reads TGTGCCACCAGTGATTCCCGGGACAGACGCACAGATACGCAGTATTTT.

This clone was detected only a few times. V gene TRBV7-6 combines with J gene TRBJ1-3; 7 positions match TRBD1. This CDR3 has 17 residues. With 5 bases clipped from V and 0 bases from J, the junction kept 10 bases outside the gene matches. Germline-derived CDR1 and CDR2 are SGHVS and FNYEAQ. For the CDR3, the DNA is TGTGCCAGCAGCCTCTACAGGGGCGCTAACTCTGGAAACACCATATATTTT. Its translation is CASSLYRGANSGNTIYF.

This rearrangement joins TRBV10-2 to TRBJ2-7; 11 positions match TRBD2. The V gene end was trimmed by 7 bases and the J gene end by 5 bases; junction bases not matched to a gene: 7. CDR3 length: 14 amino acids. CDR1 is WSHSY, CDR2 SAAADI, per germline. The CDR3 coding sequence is TGCGCCAGCAAGGGGGGGACTAGCGGCCACGAGCAGTACTTC. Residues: CASKGGTSGHEQYF.

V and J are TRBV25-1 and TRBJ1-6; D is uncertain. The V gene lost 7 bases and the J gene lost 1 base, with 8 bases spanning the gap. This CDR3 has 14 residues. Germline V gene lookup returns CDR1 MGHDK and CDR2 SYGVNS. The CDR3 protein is CASTGGSYNSPLHF. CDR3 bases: TGTGCCAGCACAGGTGGTTCCTATAATTCACCCCTCCACTTT.